This T cell receptor (beta chain) was profiled in a study of cytomegalovirus exposure and HLA in healthy donors. The CDR3 covers 14 residues. Germline V gives CDR1 SGHRS, CDR2 YFSETQ. The ends lost 4 bases at V and 4 bases at J; junction bases unmatched: 4. This clone has just a few counts. Its antigen is currently unknown. In the PCR, 60 Vbeta and 13 Jbeta primers were used. TCRdb's table, derived via immunoSEQ multiplex PCR, lists solely in-frame clones and lacks some. This sample yields 84,000 or so clones, of which over 65% are seen a single time; around 3.4% belongs to the top ten. Findings and caveats of the study: Associated with HLA alleles at 0.05 false discovery rate in a later analysis were 16,951 TCR beta sequences. Based on reports, TCR beta sequences accurately predicted HLA-A and HLA-B alleles for most subjects.

The J gene is TRBJ2-1, the V gene TRBV5-1; 8 nucleotides line up with TRBD1. Specimen: PBMCs. The receptor's source is a man in his forties or fifties in good health and CMV-seronegative. The chain's CDR3 is CASSPGQEYNEQFF. The CDR3 region has the DNA TGCGCCAGCAGCCCGGGACAGGAGTACAATGAGCAGTTCTTC.